What follows describes a single TCR beta chain. The data stem from a study of control samples from healthy donors and cancer patients. V lost 3 bases and J lost 5, with 10 bases in between. The CDR3 consists of 13 residues. Data came from immunoSEQ multiplex PCR; TCRdb stores just in-frame clones and leaves some out. The data show roughly 450,000 clones, about 93% seen once. The sample consisted of PBMCs. This chain links TRBV12-3 or TRBV12-4 with TRBJ1-1, with D hard to call. The sequence was collected from a man aged 40-49 years with head and neck cancer. The CDR3 reads CASSLRLATEAFF. The CDR3 DNA sequence: TGTGCCAGCAGTTTGAGGCTGGCGACTGAAGCTTTCTTT.